These T cell receptor beta chains were read from a single sample in a study of T cell repertoires in cytomegalovirus infection. Antigen specificity for these receptors is unknown. TCRdb redid the calling of the reads with MiXCR, one entry per CDR3 protein. The repertoire consists of 650,000 to 850,000 distinct CDR3 sequences, with almost 30% occurring once and the leading ten covering about an eighth. This specimen was cultured CD8+ T cells from PBMCs, taken from culture after CMV antigen stimulation. The origin of the receptors is a human donor in good health (CMV status not recorded). Some clones in this sample may be carry-over from other donors' samples. Both conserved end residues are part of each CDR3. Each record gives: J gene, clone size, D gene, V gene, CDR3 protein, CDR3 DNA. A D gene is named only where the DNA matches it firmly. Clone size is stated in some rows and not others, as once, few, many or a class when expanded.

TRBJ1-1,few,TRBD1,TRBV7-9,CASSLETGGNTEAFF,TGTGCCAGCAGCTTGGAGACAGGGGGAAACACTGAAGCTTTCTTT
TRBJ2-5,.,.,TRBV5-1,CASSSGGQPGKGTQYF,TGCGCCAGCAGCTCGGGGGGCCAACCAGGGAAGGGGACCCAGTACTTC
TRBJ1-1,.,.,TRBV5-5,CASISRPHEAFF,TGTGCCAGCATTTCCAGACCGCATGAAGCTTTCTTT
TRBJ2-5,.,.,TRBV29-1,CSVEIGPASETQYF,TGCAGCGTTGAAATTGGCCCAGCCAGTGAGACCCAGTACTTC
TRBJ2-7,.,TRBD2,TRBV6-1,CASTPPAGISYEQYF,TGTGCCAGCACTCCCCCAGCGGGGATCTCCTACGAGCAGTACTTC
TRBJ1-6,.,.,TRBV19,CASSIGTSYNSPLHF,TGTGCCAGTAGTATCGGGACTTCCTATAATTCACCCCTCCACTTT
TRBJ2-7,.,.,TRBV7-2,CASSLEGQCPYEQYF,TGTGCCAGCAGCTTAGAAGGACAGTGCCCCTACGAGCAGTACTTC
TRBJ1-1,.,.,TRBV19,CASSIGDSNTEAFF,TGTGCCAGTAGTATAGGAGATTCGAACACTGAAGCTTTCTTT
TRBJ2-4,.,TRBD1,TRBV7-9,CASTTTRQGAAKNIQYF,TGTGCCAGCACAACAACGAGGCAGGGGGCAGCCAAAAACATTCAGTACTTC
TRBJ2-1,.,.,TRBV7-9,CASGPVRSSYNEQFF,TGTGCCAGCGGGCCGGTGAGGAGCTCCTACAATGAGCAGTTCTTC
TRBJ2-1,.,TRBD1,TRBV5-4,CASSSTGGEEQFF,TGTGCCAGCAGCTCGACAGGGGGGGAGGAGCAGTTCTTC
TRBJ2-3,many,.,TRBV7-2,CASSLWGPLSTDTQYF,TGTGCCAGCAGCTTGTGGGGGCCCCTAAGCACAGATACGCAGTATTTT
TRBJ1-3,many,.,TRBV7-2,CASSLTWTNGNTIYF,TGTGCCAGCAGCTTAACGTGGACAAACGGAAACACCATATATTTT
TRBJ2-1,few,.,TRBV12-3/TRBV12-4,CASSPLINEQFF,TGTGCCAGCAGTCCACTTATCAATGAGCAGTTCTTC
TRBJ2-1,many,.,TRBV7-8,CASSLGGGANEQFF,TGTGCCAGCAGCTTAGGGGGGGGCGCCAATGAGCAGTTCTTC
TRBJ2-7,.,.,TRBV7-7,CASSRVRGSEQYF,TGTGCTAGCAGCCGAGTAAGAGGGAGCGAGCAGTACTTC
TRBJ2-2,.,.,TRBV27,CASSLSWVNTGELFF,TGTGCCAGCAGTTTATCGTGGGTGAACACCGGGGAGCTGTTTTTT
TRBJ1-5,.,TRBD1,TRBV6-2/TRBV6-3,CATVDRESNQPQHF,TGTGCCACCGTGGACAGGGAAAGCAATCAGCCCCAGCATTTT
TRBJ1-2,.,.,TRBV27,CASSLRGFSGYTF,TGTGCCAGCAGTCTAAGAGGTTTCTCCGGCTACACCTTC
TRBJ2-3,few,TRBD2,TRBV4-3,CASSQDWILAGTDTQYF,TGCGCCAGCAGCCAAGACTGGATACTAGCGGGCACAGATACGCAGTATTTT
TRBJ2-2,.,.,TRBV6-2/TRBV6-3,CASSYHRNTGELFF,TGTGCCAGCAGTTACCATCGAAACACCGGGGAGCTGTTTTTT
TRBJ1-3,few,.,TRBV19,CASSIDGSAAGNTIYF,TGTGCCAGTAGTATAGATGGGTCAGCTGCTGGAAACACCATATATTTT
TRBJ1-2,.,.,TRBV29-1,CSVEDYWGPDGPNYGYTF,TGCAGCGTTGAAGATTACTGGGGTCCCGATGGCCCAAACTATGGCTACACCTTC
TRBJ2-2,many,.,TRBV19,CASTLGGELFF,TGTGCCAGTACCCTGGGTGGGGAGCTGTTTTTT
TRBJ2-1,.,.,TRBV9,CASSVSGQGRSGNEQFF,TGTGCCAGCAGCGTATCAGGCCAGGGGCGCTCAGGGAATGAGCAGTTCTTC
TRBJ1-5,many,.,TRBV7-8,CASSPSAGDLSNQPQHF,TGTGCCAGCAGCCCCTCGGCGGGGGACCTTAGCAATCAGCCCCAGCATTTT